The entry below describes one T cell receptor beta chain. Its specificity is unknown. The TCR beta profiling, which covered VDJ combination and CDR3 sequence, was carried out using genomic DNA as the template. TCRdb re-derived calls from the reads in MiXCR, one entry per CDR3 protein. This sample carries about 420,000 distinct CDR3 sequences, roughly 68% of them seen once, and the ten largest clones take 3% to 5%. This sample was taken from a study of CD8+CD57+ T cells in acquired aplastic anemia. On the study more broadly: The average for DNA from sorted CD4+ and CD8+ cells was about 3.3 ug.

Findings and limits, study-wide: Overlap between patients and controls comprised twenty-nine CD8+ CDR3 sequences. Significant differences in CD8+ Simpson's diversity were not observed between patients and controls.

CDR1 and CDR2 from the germline V gene are SGHNT and YYREEE (reference sequence). V gave up 4 bases and J gave up 2 bases, with 15 bases separating them. The CDR3 is made up of 15 amino acids. The genes are TRBV5-4 and TRBJ1-1; the D is unclear. The receptor was isolated from a human donor in good health, serving as a control. The sequencing input was sorted CD4+, CD8+, or CD8+CD57+ T cells (not recorded which) from PBMCs. CDR3 sequence (DNA): TGTGCCAGCAGCCCGGAGAAAAGGCTTAACACTGAAGCTTTCTTT. Translating gives CASSPEKRLNTEAFF.